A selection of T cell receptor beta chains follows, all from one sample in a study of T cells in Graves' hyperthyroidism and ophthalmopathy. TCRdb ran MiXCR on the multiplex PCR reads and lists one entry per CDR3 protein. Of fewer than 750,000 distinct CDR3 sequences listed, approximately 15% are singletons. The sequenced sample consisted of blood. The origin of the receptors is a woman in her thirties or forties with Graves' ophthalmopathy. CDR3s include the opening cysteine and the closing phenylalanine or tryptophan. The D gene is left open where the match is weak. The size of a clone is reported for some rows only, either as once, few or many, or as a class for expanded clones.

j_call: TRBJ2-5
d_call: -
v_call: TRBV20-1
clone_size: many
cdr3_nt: TGCAGTGCTAGTAAAGACGCCCAAGAGACCCAGTACTTC
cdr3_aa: CSASKDAQETQYF

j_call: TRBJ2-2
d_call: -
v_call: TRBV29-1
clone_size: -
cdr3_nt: TGCAGCGTTGGTGGGGTTCCGAACACCGGGGAGCTGTTTTTT
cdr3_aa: CSVGGVPNTGELFF

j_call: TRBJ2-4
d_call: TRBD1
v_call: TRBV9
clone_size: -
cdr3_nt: TGTGCCAGCAGCGCCTTCCCGGGACAGGGTTTAAACATTCAGTACTTC
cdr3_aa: CASSAFPGQGLNIQYF

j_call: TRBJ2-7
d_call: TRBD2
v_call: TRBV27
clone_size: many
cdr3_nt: TGTGCCAGCAGACTAGCGGGCGGCCCCTCCTACGAGCAGTACTTC
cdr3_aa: CASRLAGGPSYEQYF

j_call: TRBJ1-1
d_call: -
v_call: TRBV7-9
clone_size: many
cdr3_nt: TGTGTTTGCAGCCAAAAGAACACTGAAGCTTTCTTT
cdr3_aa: CVCSQKNTEAFF

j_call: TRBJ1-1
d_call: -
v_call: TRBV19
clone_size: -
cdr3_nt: TGTGCCAGTAAACAGCCGGGACCTAACACTGAAGCTTTCTTT
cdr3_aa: CASKQPGPNTEAFF

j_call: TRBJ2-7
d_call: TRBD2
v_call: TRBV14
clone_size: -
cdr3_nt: TGTGCCAGCAGCCAAGCCGGGGGGTCCGAGCAGTACTTC
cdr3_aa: CASSQAGGSEQYF

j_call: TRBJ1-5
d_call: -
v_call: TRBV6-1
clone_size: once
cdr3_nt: TGTGCCAGCAGTGAAAATCCCGATCAGCCCCAGCATTTT
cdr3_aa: CASSENPDQPQHF

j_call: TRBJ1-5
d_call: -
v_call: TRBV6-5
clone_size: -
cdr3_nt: TGTGCGAGCAGTTACGTCCGCAGCAATCAGCCCCAGCATTTT
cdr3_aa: CASSYVRSNQPQHF

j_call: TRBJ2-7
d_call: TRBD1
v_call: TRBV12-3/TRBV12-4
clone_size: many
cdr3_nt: TGTGCCAGCAGTTTAACAGGGGGCGAGCCGGAGCAGTACTTC
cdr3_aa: CASSLTGGEPEQYF

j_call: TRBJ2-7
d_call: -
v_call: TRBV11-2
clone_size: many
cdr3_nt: TGTGCCAGCACCCTCTTGAACAGGGGGGGCGAGCAGTACTTC
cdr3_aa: CASTLLNRGGEQYF

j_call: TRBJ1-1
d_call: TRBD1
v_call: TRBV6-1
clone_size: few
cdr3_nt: TGTGCCAGCAGGACCAGGACAGGGGGGATTGAAGCTTTCTTT
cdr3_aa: CASRTRTGGIEAFF

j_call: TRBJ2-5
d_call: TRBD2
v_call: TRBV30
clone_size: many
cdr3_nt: TGTGCCTGGAGTGTGATGAGGACTAGCGGGAGGGCCGCGATGAGAGAGACCCAGTACTTC
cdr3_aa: CAWSVMRTSGRAAMRETQYF

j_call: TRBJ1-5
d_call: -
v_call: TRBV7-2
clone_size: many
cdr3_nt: TGTGCCAGCAGCCATTACGGAGGCGTCAATCAGCCCCAGCATTTT
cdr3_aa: CASSHYGGVNQPQHF

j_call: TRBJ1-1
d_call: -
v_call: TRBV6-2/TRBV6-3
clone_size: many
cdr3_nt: TGTGCCAGCAGTCGGGGGGGCCGGGGACCGTGGAACACTGAAGCTTTCTTT
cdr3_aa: CASSRGGRGPWNTEAFF

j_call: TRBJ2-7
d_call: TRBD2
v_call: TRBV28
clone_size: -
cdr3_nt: TGCGCCAGCAGCCGGGGGACTAGCGGGAACGACGAGCAGTACTTC
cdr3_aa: CASSRGTSGNDEQYF

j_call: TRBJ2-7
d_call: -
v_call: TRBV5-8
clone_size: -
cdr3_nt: TGTGCCAGCAGCTTGCGACGGGACCGTCCCGAGCAGTACTTC
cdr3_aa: CASSLRRDRPEQYF

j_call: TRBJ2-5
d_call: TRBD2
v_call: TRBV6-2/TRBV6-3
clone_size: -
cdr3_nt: TGTGCCAGCAGACACGGGACTAGCGGACCCCAGTACTTC
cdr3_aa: CASRHGTSGPQYF

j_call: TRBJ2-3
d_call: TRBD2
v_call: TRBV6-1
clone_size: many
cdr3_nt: TGTGCCAGCAGCCTAGCGGGCGCAAGCACAGATACGCAGTATTTT
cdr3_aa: CASSLAGASTDTQYF

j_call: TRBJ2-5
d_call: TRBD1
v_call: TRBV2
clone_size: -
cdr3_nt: TGTGCCAGCAGCCGAGCCTGGACAGGGGCAGAGACCCAGTACTTC
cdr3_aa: CASSRAWTGAETQYF

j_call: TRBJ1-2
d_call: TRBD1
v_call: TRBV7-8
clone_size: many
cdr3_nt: TGTGCCAGCAGCTTATTCAGGGGGCCCCTGAAATATGGCTACACCTTC
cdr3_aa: CASSLFRGPLKYGYTF

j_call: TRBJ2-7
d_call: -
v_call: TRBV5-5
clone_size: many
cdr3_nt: TGTGCCAGCAGCTCCGAGGGGTTCTCCTACGAGCAGTACTTC
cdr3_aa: CASSSEGFSYEQYF

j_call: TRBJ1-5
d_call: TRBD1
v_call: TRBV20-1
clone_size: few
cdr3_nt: TGCAGTGCTAGAGACCCGGGACAGGATATCCAGCCCCAGCATTTT
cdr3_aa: CSARDPGQDIQPQHF

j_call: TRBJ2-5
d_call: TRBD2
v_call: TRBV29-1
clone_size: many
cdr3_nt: TGCAGCGTCGGACTAGCCGGGGGCACCCAAGAGACCCAGTACTTC
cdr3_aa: CSVGLAGGTQETQYF

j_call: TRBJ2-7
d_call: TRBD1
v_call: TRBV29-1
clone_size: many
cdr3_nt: TGCAGCGTTTCCGAGACAGGGGCCTCCTACGAGCAGTACTTC
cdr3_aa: CSVSETGASYEQYF

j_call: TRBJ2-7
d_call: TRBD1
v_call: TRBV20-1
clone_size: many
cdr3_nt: TGCAGTGCTGCCTCCGGGACAGGGGCTACCGAGCAGTACTTC
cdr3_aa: CSAASGTGATEQYF

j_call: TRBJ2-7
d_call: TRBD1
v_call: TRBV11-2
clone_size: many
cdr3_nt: TGTGCCAGCAGGACGGACAGGGGGTCGACCTACGAGCAGTACTTC
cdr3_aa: CASRTDRGSTYEQYF

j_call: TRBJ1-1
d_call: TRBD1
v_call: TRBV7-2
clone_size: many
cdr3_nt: TGTGCCAGCATCTTGGGACAGGGGAACACTGAAGCTTTCTTT
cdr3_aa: CASILGQGNTEAFF

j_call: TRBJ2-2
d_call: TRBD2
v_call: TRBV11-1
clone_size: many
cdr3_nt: TGTGCCAGCAGCTTAGTAGGACTAGCGGGAGGAGGCACCGGGGAGCTGTTTTTT
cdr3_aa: CASSLVGLAGGGTGELFF

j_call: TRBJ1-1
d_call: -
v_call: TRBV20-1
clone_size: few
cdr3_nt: TGCCCACCAACCCCCAGGGGACGGTTCACTGAAGCTTTCTTT
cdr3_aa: CPPTPRGRFTEAFF

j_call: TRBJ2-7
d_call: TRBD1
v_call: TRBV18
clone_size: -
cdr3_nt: TGTGCCAGCTCACGTACCGGGACAGCTAACCCCTACGAGCAGTACTTC
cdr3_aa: CASSRTGTANPYEQYF

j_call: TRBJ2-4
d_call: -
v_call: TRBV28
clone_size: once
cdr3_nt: TGTGCCAGCAGACAGTCCATAAACATTCAGTACTTC
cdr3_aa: CASRQSINIQYF

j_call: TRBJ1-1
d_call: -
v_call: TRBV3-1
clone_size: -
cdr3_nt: TGTGCCAGCAGCCAGCGCCAGGCGAACACTGAAGCTTTCTTT
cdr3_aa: CASSQRQANTEAFF

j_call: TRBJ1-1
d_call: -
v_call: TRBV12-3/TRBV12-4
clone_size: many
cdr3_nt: TGTGCCAGCAGTTTACAAGGTGAGAATGAAGCTTTCTTT
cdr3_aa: CASSLQGENEAFF

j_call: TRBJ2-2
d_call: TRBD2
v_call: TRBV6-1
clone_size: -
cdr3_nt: TGTGCCAGCAGTGATGGATTTTCGGGAGGTAGCACCGGGGAGCTGTTTTTT
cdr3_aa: CASSDGFSGGSTGELFF

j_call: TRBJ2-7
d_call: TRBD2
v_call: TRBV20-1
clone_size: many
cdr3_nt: TGCAGTGCTAGGCCTAGCGGGAGGGGCGAGCAGTACTTC
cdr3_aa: CSARPSGRGEQYF

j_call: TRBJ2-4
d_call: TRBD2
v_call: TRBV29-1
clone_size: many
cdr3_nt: TGCAGCGTTGAAGATCGCGGGAGGGCCAAAAACATTCAGTACTTC
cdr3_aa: CSVEDRGRAKNIQYF

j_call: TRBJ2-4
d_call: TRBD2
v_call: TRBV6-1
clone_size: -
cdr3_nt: TGTGCCAGCAGCAACGGGGGGAACATTCAGTACTTC
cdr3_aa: CASSNGGNIQYF

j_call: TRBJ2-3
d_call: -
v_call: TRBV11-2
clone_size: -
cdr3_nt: TGTGCCAGCAGCTTCCGGGGGAGACCTCTTGATACGCAGTATTTT
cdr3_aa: CASSFRGRPLDTQYF

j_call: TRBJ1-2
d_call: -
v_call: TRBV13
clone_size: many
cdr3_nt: TGTGCCAGCAGCGAACAGGGTGGCGGCTACACCTTC
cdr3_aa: CASSEQGGGYTF

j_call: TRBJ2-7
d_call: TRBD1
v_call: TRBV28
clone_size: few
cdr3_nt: TGTGCCAGCAGTCTCCTTCGAGGACAGGGTGCCCACGAGCAGTACTTC
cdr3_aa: CASSLLRGQGAHEQYF

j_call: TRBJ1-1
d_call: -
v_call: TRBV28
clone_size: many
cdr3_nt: TGTGCCAGCAGTTTATCCGACCCGGTGGGCACTGAAGCTTTCTTT
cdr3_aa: CASSLSDPVGTEAFF